A single sample gave rise to the 11 T cell receptor beta chains below, sequenced in a study of T cells in Graves' hyperthyroidism and ophthalmopathy. Amplification targeted TCR beta CDR3 regions from RNA transcripts. HTBI primers were employed in a first-round RT-PCR of the TCR CDR3. TCRdb used MiXCR to reprocess the multiplex PCR reads, holding one entry per CDR3 protein. The sample has around 600,000 distinct CDR3 sequences; roughly 16% are singletons. Sequencing used blood. The receptors derive from a woman between 40 and 50 years old with Graves' ophthalmopathy.

This clonotype appeared many times. The chain links TRBV2 to TRBJ2-2, with D perhaps TRBD1 (6 bases). The CDR3 has 15 amino acids. Trimming cost V 8 bases and J 1 base, with 14 bases left between them. Germline lookup yields CDR1 SNHLY and CDR2 FYNNEI. In nucleotides, the CDR3 is TGTGCCAGCCATCGCTCAGGGGTGAACACCGGGGAGCTGTTTTTT. Translation gives CASHRSGVNTGELFF.

This chain joins TRBV2 and TRBJ1-4, with unresolved D. Germline-derived CDR1 and CDR2 are SNHLY and FYNNEI. Trimming removed 5 bases at V and 11 bases at J, with 18 bases between. The CDR3 totals 14 residues. In DNA form, the CDR3 reads TGTGCCAGCAGTTCTACAGCGGAGATTCCTAAACTGTTTTTT. Encoded protein: CASSSTAEIPKLFF.

This clonotype has ten or more counts. The V gene is TRBV20-1, the J gene TRBJ2-1; no firm D call. The CDR3 covers 15 residues. Trimming pared 5 bases from V and 0 bases from J, leaving 14 bases between. In germline, CDR1 is DFQATT, CDR2 SNEGSKA (reference sequence). CDR3 residues: CSAGALASSYNEQFF. In nucleotides, the CDR3 is TGCAGTGCTGGAGCTCTTGCAAGCTCCTACAATGAGCAGTTCTTC.

The V and J genes are TRBV9 and TRBJ2-3; D is uncertain. Per the germline V gene, CDR1 is SGDLS and CDR2 is YYNGEE. V was pared by 3 bases and J by 2 bases, with 10 bases between. CDR3 size: 14 residues. The CDR3 here is CASSEQKHTDTQYF. The CDR3 region has the DNA TGTGCCAGCAGCGAGCAGAAACACACAGATACGCAGTATTTT.

In its sample, this clonotype was seen many times. This chain connects TRBV7-3 to TRBJ2-1; D remains ambiguous. Per the germline V gene, CDR1 is SGHTA and CDR2 is FQGTGA. The CDR3 totals 13 residues. Trimming took 5 bases from V and 9 from J, leaving 14 bases between them. The chain's CDR3 is CASSAARNLEQFF. DNA for the CDR3: TGTGCCAGCAGCGCCGCTAGAAACCTTGAGCAGTTCTTC.

This clonotype was observed a handful of times. The V and J genes are TRBV20-1 and TRBJ2-4; 15 bases are shared with TRBD2. This CDR3 comprises 17 residues. Germline V gene lookup returns CDR1 DFQATT and CDR2 SNEGSKA (reference sequence). V lost 5 bases to trimming and J lost 5 bases; unmatched junction nucleotides: 10. CDR3 in amino acids: CSAHGRTSGRAQNIQYF. CDR3 sequence (DNA): TGCAGTGCTCATGGCAGGACTAGCGGGAGGGCACAAAACATTCAGTACTTC.

This clonotype was observed many times. The V call is TRBV2, the J call TRBJ1-2; D is unresolved. V lost 6 bases and J 8 bases, leaving 13 bases between the germline ends. In germline, CDR1 is SNHLY, CDR2 FYNNEI. The CDR3 totals 12 residues. DNA for the CDR3: TGTGCCAGCAGGGACCACAAGAGGGGCTACACCTTC. Translation gives CASRDHKRGYTF.

This clonotype occurred many times. This sequence joins TRBV10-3 and TRBJ2-5; tentative D call: TRBD1 (6 bases). V shed 5 bases and J shed 1 base, with 14 bases lying between them. Per germline, CDR1 ENHRY and CDR2 SYGVKD. The CDR3 is 15 residues long. DNA for the CDR3: TGTGCCATCAGTCAGGGGAGATTGGGCCAAGAGACCCAGTACTTC. It translates to CAISQGRLGQETQYF.

Many counts were recorded for this clonotype. This sequence joins TRBV28 and TRBJ1-1; 8 bases match TRBD1. Trimming removed 2 bases from V and 4 bases from J; junction bases left unmatched: 3. Germline-derived CDR1 and CDR2 are MDHEN and SYDVKM. CDR3 length: 14 amino acids. Here the CDR3 reads CASSLQGATTEAFF. CDR3 nucleotides: TGTGCCAGCAGTTTACAGGGGGCAACCACTGAAGCTTTCTTT.

As for this clonotype: The junction and the germline gene differ at one end; a read error may be behind it. The CDR3 DNA reads TGTGCCAGCAGTTGGCAAGGGGGCGCGAACACTGAAACTTTCTTT. Its protein is CASSWQGGANTETFF. The rearrangement uses TRBV12-3 or TRBV12-4 and TRBJ1-1; TRBD1 aligns across 7 bases. The length of the CDR3 is 15 residues.

This clonotype was detected a few times. The chain links TRBV6-5 to TRBJ1-6; 8 nucleotides line up with TRBD1. After removal of 1 base from V and 5 bases from J, the junction contained 7 bases not matched to a gene. In germline, CDR1 is MNHEY, CDR2 SVGAGI. The CDR3 extends over 17 amino acids. The CDR3 region is CASSYFLPGGNNSPLHF. The CDR3 nucleotides are TGTGCCAGCAGTTACTTTCTTCCAGGGGGCAATAATTCACCCCTCCACTTT.